The rows below give T cell receptor beta chains drawn from one sample of a study of beta chain features in type 1 diabetes. Using immunoSEQ multiplex PCR, the repertoire was profiled, and TCRdb retains in-frame clones only, with some absent. Here the sample spans roughly 700,000 clones, over 10% being singletons. The sample taken for sequencing was naive CD4+ T cells from blood. These TCRs come from a man aged 18 to 35 with type 1 diabetes. CDR3s include the opening cysteine and the closing phenylalanine or tryptophan. The order of the fields is V gene, J gene, CDR3 protein.

TRBV4-1	TRBJ1-5	CASSQDKDNQPQHF
TRBV28	TRBJ1-6	CAILGQGNSPLHF
TRBV28	TRBJ2-3	CASRMGAMEYF
TRBV5-1	TRBJ2-3	CASAGQASTDTQYF
TRBV30	TRBJ1-2	CAWSLEGSLGYTF
TRBV30	TRBJ2-3	CAFSGGASDTQYF
TRBV7-6	TRBJ2-1	CASSFTLRSNEQFF
TRBV25-1	TRBJ1-4	CASSEGGRAWSEKLFF
TRBV10-1	TRBJ2-3	CASSDGGGPDTQYF
TRBV5-1	TRBJ2-6	CASSFDGISSGANVLTF
TRBV28	TRBJ2-5	CASSSTSGSQETQYF
TRBV7-3	TRBJ2-3	CASSRPGDTDTQYF
TRBV28	TRBJ1-6	CASSADRSSYNSPLHF
TRBV7-6	TRBJ2-7	CASSAGPYEQYF
TRBV19	TRBJ2-5	CASSPLGKGLAEETQYF
TRBV6-1	TRBJ2-7	CAIESGIFSYEQYF
TRBV29-1	TRBJ1-1	CSVERRLENTEAFF
TRBV6-5	TRBJ2-1	CASSHLAAYEQFF
TRBV7-9	TRBJ2-2	CASSPGQGDTGELFF
TRBV5-1	TRBJ2-2	CASSFAGGNTGELFF
TRBV9	TRBJ1-1	CASSPRTANTEAFF
TRBV10-3	TRBJ2-7	CAISERGDRVGYEQYF
TRBV6-1	TRBJ2-3	CASSEESTDTQYF
TRBV9	TRBJ1-1	CASSVGPGLKNEAFF
TRBV10-2	TRBJ1-1	CASSGAREAFF
TRBV14	TRBJ1-1	CASSQGQYTEAFF
TRBV6-6	TRBJ1-6	CASSGGSYNSPLHF
TRBV5-1	TRBJ1-2	CASIGASNYGYTF
TRBV5-1	TRBJ2-1	CASSTTSGVYNEQFF
TRBV30	TRBJ2-1	CASLVAGGYNEQFF
TRBV28	TRBJ2-7	CASSPPGGWNEQYF
TRBV5-1	TRBJ1-2	CASSLVPAGDGYTF
TRBV14	TRBJ2-5	CASSPLAGGNQETQYF
TRBV27	TRBJ1-2	CASSSTGEGSYGYTF
TRBV4-1	TRBJ2-7	CASSRTPLLDEQYF
TRBV5-4	TRBJ2-2	CASSLNQENTGELFF
TRBV7-9	TRBJ2-7	CASRPSGGNEQYF
TRBV28	TRBJ1-2	CASSLAGYGYTF
TRBV18	TRBJ1-1	CASSSVSGAFF
TRBV7-8	TRBJ1-6	CASSLVGVRSNNSPLHF
TRBV6-1	TRBJ1-1	CASTDQTGTEAFF